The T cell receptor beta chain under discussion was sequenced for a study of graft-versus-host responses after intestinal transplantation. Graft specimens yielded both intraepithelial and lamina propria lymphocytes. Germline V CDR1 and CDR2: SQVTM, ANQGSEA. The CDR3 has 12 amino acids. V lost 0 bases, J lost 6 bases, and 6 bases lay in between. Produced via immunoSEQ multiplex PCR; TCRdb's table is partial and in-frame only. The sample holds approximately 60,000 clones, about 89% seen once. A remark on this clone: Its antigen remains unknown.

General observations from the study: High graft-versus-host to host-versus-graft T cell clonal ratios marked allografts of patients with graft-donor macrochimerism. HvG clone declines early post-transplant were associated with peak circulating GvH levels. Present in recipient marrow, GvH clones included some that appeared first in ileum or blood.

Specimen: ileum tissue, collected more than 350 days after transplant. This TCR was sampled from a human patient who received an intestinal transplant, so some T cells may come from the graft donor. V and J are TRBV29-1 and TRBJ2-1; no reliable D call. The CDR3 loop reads CSVEERVNEQFF. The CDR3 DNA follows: TGCAGCGTTGAAGAACGCGTCAATGAGCAGTTCTTC.